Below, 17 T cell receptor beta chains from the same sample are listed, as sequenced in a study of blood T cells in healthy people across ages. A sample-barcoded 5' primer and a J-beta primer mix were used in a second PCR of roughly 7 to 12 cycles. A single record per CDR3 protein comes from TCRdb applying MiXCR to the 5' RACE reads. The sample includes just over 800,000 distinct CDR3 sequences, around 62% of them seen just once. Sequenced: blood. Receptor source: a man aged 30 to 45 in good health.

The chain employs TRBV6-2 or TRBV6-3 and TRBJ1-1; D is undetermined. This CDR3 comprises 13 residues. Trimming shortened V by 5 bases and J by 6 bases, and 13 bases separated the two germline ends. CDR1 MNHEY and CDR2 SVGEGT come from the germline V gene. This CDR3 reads CASSGWGNAEAFF. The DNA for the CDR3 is TGTGCCAGCAGTGGATGGGGTAATGCTGAAGCTTTCTTT.

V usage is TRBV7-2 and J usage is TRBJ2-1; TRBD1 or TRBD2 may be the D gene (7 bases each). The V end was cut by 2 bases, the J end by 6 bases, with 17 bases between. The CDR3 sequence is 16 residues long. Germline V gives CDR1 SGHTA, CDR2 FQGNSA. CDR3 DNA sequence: TGTGCCAGCAGCTTATGGGGTCAGGGGGGGCGCAATGAGCAGTTCTTC. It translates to CASSLWGQGGRNEQFF.

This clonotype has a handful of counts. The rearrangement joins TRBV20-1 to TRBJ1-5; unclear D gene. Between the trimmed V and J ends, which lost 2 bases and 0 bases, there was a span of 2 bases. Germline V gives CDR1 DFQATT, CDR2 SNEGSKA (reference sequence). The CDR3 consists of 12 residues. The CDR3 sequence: CSARYSNQPQHF. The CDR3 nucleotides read TGCAGTGCTAGATATAGCAATCAGCCCCAGCATTTT.

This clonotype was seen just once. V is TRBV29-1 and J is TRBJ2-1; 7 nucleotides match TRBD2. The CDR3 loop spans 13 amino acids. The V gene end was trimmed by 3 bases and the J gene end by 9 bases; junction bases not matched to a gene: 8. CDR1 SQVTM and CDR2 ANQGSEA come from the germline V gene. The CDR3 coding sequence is TGCAGCGTTGATACGTCGGCGGGGGTTGAGCAGTTCTTC. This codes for CSVDTSAGVEQFF.

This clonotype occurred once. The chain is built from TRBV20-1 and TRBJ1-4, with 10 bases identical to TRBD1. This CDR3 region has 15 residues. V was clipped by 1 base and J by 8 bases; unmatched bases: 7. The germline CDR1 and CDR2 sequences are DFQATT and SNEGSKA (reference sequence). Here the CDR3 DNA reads TGCAGTGCTAGAGCGACAGGGGGCAGTGGCGAAAAACTGTTTTTT. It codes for CSARATGGSGEKLFF.

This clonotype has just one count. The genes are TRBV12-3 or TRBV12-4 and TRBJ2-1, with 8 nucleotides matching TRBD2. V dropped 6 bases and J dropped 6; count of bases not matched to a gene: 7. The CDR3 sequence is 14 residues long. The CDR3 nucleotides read TGTGCCAGCAGCACGGGGGGGCCGGGCAATGAGCAGTTCTTC. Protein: CASSTGGPGNEQFF.

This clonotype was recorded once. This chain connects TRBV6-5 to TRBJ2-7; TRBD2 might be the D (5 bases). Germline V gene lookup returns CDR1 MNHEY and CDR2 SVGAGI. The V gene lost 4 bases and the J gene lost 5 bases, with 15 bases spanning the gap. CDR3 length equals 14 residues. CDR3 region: CASSFSDPRDEQYF. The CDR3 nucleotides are TGTGCCAGCAGTTTTTCCGACCCGAGGGACGAGCAGTACTTC.

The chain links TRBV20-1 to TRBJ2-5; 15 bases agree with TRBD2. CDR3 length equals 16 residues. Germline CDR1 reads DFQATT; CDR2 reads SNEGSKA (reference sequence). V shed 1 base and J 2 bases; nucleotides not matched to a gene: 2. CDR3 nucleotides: TGCAGTGCTAGAGGGGGACTAGCGGGGGGACAAGAGACCCAGTACTTC. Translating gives CSARGGLAGGQETQYF.

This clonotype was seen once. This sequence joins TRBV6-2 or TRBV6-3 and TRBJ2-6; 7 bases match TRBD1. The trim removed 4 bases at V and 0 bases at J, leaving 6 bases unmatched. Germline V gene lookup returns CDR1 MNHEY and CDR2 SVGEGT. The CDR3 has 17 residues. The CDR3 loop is CASSSRQGYSGANVLTF. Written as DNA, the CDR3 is TGTGCCAGCAGTTCCCGACAGGGATACTCTGGGGCCAACGTCCTGACTTTC.

The CDR3 protein is CASSRGVKAHYEQYF. Written as DNA, the CDR3 is TGTGCCAGCAGCCGCGGGGTAAAGGCCCACTACGAGCAGTACTTC. The V gene is TRBV5-6, the J gene TRBJ2-7, with D tentatively TRBD2 (6 bases). The CDR3 extends over 15 amino acids. V was trimmed by 4 bases and J by 3 bases, leaving 17 bases between them. CDR1 and CDR2 (germline): SGHDT, YYEEEE.

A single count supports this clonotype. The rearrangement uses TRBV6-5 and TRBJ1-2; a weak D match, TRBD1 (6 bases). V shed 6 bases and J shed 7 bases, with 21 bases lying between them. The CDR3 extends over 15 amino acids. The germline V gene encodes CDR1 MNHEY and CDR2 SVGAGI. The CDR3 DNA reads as TGTGCCAGCAGGGGGGACAAAAAGGACAGAACTGGCTACACCTTC. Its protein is CASRGDKKDRTGYTF.

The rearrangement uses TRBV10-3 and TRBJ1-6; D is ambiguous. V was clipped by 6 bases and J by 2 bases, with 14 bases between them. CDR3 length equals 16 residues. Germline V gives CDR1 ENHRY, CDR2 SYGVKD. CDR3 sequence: CAISPGGSTYNSPLHF. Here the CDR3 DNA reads TGTGCCATCAGCCCAGGAGGGAGCACCTATAATTCACCCCTCCACTTT.

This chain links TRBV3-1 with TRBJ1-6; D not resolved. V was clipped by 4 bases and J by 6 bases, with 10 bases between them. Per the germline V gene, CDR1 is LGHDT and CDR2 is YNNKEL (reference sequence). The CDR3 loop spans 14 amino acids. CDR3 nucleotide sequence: TGTGCCAGCAGCCTCGACCTTTCTAATTCACCCCTCCACTTT. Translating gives CASSLDLSNSPLHF.

Here the CDR3 DNA reads TGCGCCAGCAGCCCCGGTTGGGGGGCCTGGGACAATGAGCAGTTCTTC. This translates into CASSPGWGAWDNEQFF. This chain joins TRBV4-3 and TRBJ2-1; TRBD1 or TRBD2 may be the D gene (6 bases each). The CDR3 consists of 16 residues. Trimming left V 4 bases short and J 5 bases short, with 18 bases between. Germline V CDR1 and CDR2: LGHNA, YSLEER.

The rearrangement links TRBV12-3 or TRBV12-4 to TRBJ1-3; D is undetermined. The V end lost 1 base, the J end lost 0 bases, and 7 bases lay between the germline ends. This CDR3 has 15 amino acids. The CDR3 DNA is TGTGCCAGCAGTTTAGGACGCACCTCTGGAAACACCATATATTTT. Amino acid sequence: CASSLGRTSGNTIYF.

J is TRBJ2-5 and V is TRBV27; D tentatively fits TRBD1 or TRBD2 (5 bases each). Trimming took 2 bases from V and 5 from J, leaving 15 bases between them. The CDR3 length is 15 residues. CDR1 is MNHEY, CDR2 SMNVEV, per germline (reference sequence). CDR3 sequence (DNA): TGTGCCAGCAGTTTAGGTCGGGGCTTAGGGGAGACCCAGTACTTC. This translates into CASSLGRGLGETQYF.

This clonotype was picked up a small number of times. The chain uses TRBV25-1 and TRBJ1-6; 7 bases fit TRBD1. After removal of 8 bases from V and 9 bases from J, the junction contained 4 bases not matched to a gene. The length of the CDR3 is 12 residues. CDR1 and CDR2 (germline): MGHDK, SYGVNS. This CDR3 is CASRQGSSPLHF. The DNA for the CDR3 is TGTGCCAGCCGACAGGGAAGTTCACCCCTCCACTTT.